Following are 29 T cell receptor beta chains from one sample sequenced in a study of post-analysis software for immune sequencing data. The antigens these receptors bind are not known. Study results and limitations: When patients were compared with controls, a handful of TRBV segments were more frequent, TRBV5-6, TRBV5-1 and TRBV20-1 among them.

cDNA libraries for TCR beta contained unique molecular identifiers. In TCRdb, the PCR reads were re-called with MiXCR into one record per CDR3 protein. The repertoire holds 450,000 to 650,000 distinct CDR3 sequences, with roughly 47% as singletons. Specimen: blood. These receptors originate from a girl under 18 with multiple sclerosis.

The genes are TRBV7-2 and TRBJ2-5; 8 bases align to TRBD2. Looked up from germline, CDR1 is SGHTA and CDR2 is FQGNSA. With 5 bases clipped from V and 5 bases from J, the junction kept 10 bases outside the gene matches. This CDR3 contains 15 residues. In DNA form, the CDR3 reads TGTGCCAGCAGCCGATCGGCGGGGGGCAGCGAGACCCAGTACTTC. Translated, it gives CASSRSAGGSETQYF.

This clonotype was observed a few times. V and J are TRBV25-1 and TRBJ2-5; D uncertain. CDR3 length: 13 residues. V lost 3 bases and J 5 bases, leaving 10 bases between the germline ends. CDR1 is MGHDK, CDR2 SYGVNS, per germline. The CDR3 sequence is CASSENSGETQYF. CDR3 sequence (DNA): TGTGCCAGCAGTGAGAACTCCGGGGAGACCCAGTACTTC.

This clonotype was seen a few times. V usage is TRBV13 and J usage is TRBJ2-3; the D gene is possibly TRBD2 (5 bases). V lost 4 bases, J lost 4 bases, and 15 bases lay in between. This CDR3 is built from 15 residues. Germline CDR1 reads PRHDT; CDR2 reads FYEKMQ (reference sequence). The chain's CDR3 is CASSYRIGIADTQYF. CDR3 sequence (DNA): TGTGCCAGCAGCTATCGGATCGGGATAGCAGATACGCAGTATTTT.

The chain uses TRBV27 and TRBJ1-2; 7 nucleotides match TRBD1. Germline V gene sequence: CDR1 MNHEY, CDR2 SMNVEV (reference sequence). The trim removed 5 bases at V and 4 bases at J, leaving 10 bases unmatched. This CDR3 is 15 amino acids long. The CDR3 loop reads CASSVTGVSLYGYTF. In nucleotides, the CDR3 is TGTGCCAGCAGTGTCACAGGGGTTTCCCTCTATGGCTACACCTTC.

V gene TRBV15 combines with J gene TRBJ2-1; D is possibly TRBD1 or TRBD2 (6 bases each). Germline values: CDR1 LNHNV, CDR2 YYDKDF (reference sequence). The ends were cut back, 1 base at V and 4 bases at J, with 8 bases in the middle. The CDR3 spans 14 residues. CDR3 in DNA: TGTGCCACCAGCAGAGCGGGGGCTTACAATGAGCAGTTCTTC. It is translated as CATSRAGAYNEQFF.

The chain employs TRBV12-3 or TRBV12-4 and TRBJ2-3; a weak D match, TRBD2 (5 bases). The CDR3 is made up of 13 amino acids. V was clipped by 8 bases and J by 5 bases, with 14 bases between them. Here the CDR3 reads CASCEGDQDTQYF. As DNA, the CDR3 is TGTGCCAGCTGTGAGGGAGATCAAGATACGCAGTATTTT.

The chain carries TRBV6-2 or TRBV6-3 and TRBJ1-2; the D gene is possibly TRBD1 (6 bases). The CDR3 runs 11 residues. The germline V gene encodes CDR1 MNHEY and CDR2 SVGEGT. The CDR3 DNA sequence: TGTGCGGTGGACAGCAACTATGGCTACACCTTC. The encoded protein is CAVDSNYGYTF.

The gene calls are TRBV12-3 or TRBV12-4 and TRBJ1-5; 7 bases are a match to TRBD1. The CDR3 loop spans 14 amino acids. V was pared by 6 bases and J by 6 bases, with 8 bases of the junction left unmatched. In DNA form, the CDR3 reads TGTGCCAGCAGGCGACAGGGAGTGGGTCAGCCCCAGCATTTT. Translating it yields CASRRQGVGQPQHF.

This clonotype has a handful of counts. The V and J genes are TRBV7-6 and TRBJ2-7; a possible D gene is TRBD2 (6 bases). From germline, CDR1 is SGHVS and CDR2 FNYEAQ. The CDR3 consists of 16 residues. With 0 bases removed from V and 3 bases from J, the gap between germline ends came to 15 bases. CDR3 region: CASSLAAGTSDYEQYF. The DNA for the CDR3 is TGTGCCAGCAGCTTAGCGGCCGGGACTTCGGACTACGAGCAGTACTTC.

The V and J genes are TRBV11-3 and TRBJ2-5; D remains unclear. Between the trimmed V and J ends, which lost 6 bases and 1 base, there was a span of 12 bases. Per germline, CDR1 SGHNT and CDR2 YENEEA. The CDR3 is made up of 14 amino acids. The CDR3 DNA reads as TGTGCCAGCAGTCAATCAGTGAGCCAAGAGACCCAGTACTTC. Translation gives CASSQSVSQETQYF.

The CDR3 coding sequence is TGTGCCAGCAGCTTAATGGAGGGAAAAGACCAGTACTTC. This sequence encodes CASSLMEGKDQYF. The chain joins TRBV7-6 to TRBJ2-7; tentatively, D is TRBD2 (6 bases). Germline CDR1 SGHVS, CDR2 FNYEAQ. Trimming shortened V by 2 bases and J by 10 bases, and 15 bases separated the two germline ends. The CDR3 consists of 13 residues.

V usage is TRBV5-6 and J usage is TRBJ2-1; D may correspond to TRBD1 or TRBD2 (5 bases each). The CDR3 extends over 14 amino acids. The V end lost 0 bases, the J end lost 6 bases, and 10 bases lay between the germline ends. Germline V gives CDR1 SGHDT, CDR2 YYEEEE. The CDR3 DNA sequence: TGTGCCAGCAGCTTGGCGGGGCGGCCCAATGAGCAGTTCTTC. Amino acid sequence: CASSLAGRPNEQFF.

In its sample, this clonotype was seen a few times. The chain links TRBV4-2 to TRBJ2-5; D is possibly TRBD2 (6 bases). Germline CDR1 LGHNA, CDR2 YNFKEQ. V gave up 3 bases and J gave up 11 bases, with 22 bases separating them. This CDR3 is 15 amino acids long. The CDR3 is CASSQGDGNLREQYF. CDR3 coding DNA: TGTGCCAGCAGCCAGGGGGACGGTAACCTTCGGGAGCAGTACTTC.

This clonotype showed up just a few times. The chain combines TRBV7-9 with TRBJ2-7; 7 bases match TRBD2. V gave up 5 bases and J gave up 12 bases; unmatched junction bases: 13. CDR1 SEHNR and CDR2 FQNEAQ come from the germline V gene (reference sequence). This CDR3 has 13 amino acids. CDR3 nucleotides: TGTGCCAGCAGCCGTACTAGCGCGAGGTTGTGGTACTTC. Protein product: CASSRTSARLWYF.

The gene calls are TRBV7-2 and TRBJ2-3; TRBD2 matches 11 bases. The V segment lost 4 bases and the J segment 2 bases; nucleotides outside the gene matches: 5. The CDR3 sequence is 16 residues long. Germline V gives CDR1 SGHTA, CDR2 FQGNSA. CDR3 loop: CASSSGTSGPTDTQYF. The CDR3 region has the DNA TGTGCCAGCAGCTCTGGGACTAGCGGTCCCACAGATACGCAGTATTTT.

A few counts support this clonotype. CDR3 coding DNA: TGTGCCAGCAGCCAACGGACAGAGAACACTGAAGCTTTCTTT. Amino acids: CASSQRTENTEAFF. This chain connects TRBV12-3 or TRBV12-4 to TRBJ1-1; possible D gene TRBD1, 6 bases. Trimming pared 6 bases from V and 1 base from J, leaving 12 bases between. This CDR3 is built from 14 residues.

This clonotype occurred a few times. V and J are TRBV6-6 and TRBJ2-7, with 14 bases matching TRBD2. Germline V gives CDR1 MNHNY, CDR2 SVGAGI (reference sequence). With 2 bases clipped from V and 2 bases from J, the junction kept 5 bases outside the gene matches. The CDR3 is 17 residues long. CDR3 DNA: TGTGCCAGCAGTTACGGGACTAGCGGGAGATTCACCTACGAGCAGTACTTC. Protein sequence: CASSYGTSGRFTYEQYF.

Concerning this clonotype: At one end, the junction sequence differs from germline, possibly due to a read error. V usage is TRBV29-1 and J usage is TRBJ2-1, with 7 nucleotides matching TRBD1. The CDR3 covers 13 residues. CDR1 and CDR2 from the germline V gene are SQVTM and ANQGSEA. In DNA, the CDR3 is TGCAGCGTTGAAAAGGGGGCCTTCAATGGGCAGTTCTTC. Protein sequence: CSVEKGAFNGQFF.

This clonotype was observed a handful of times. This could be a read error, since a much larger clone is one nucleotide away. This chain's CDR3 is CASSEAGTGAYEQYF. CDR3 sequence (DNA): TGTGCCAGCAGTGAAGCCGGGACAGGGGCCTACGAGCAGTACTTC. The V and J genes are TRBV6-1 and TRBJ2-7, with 10 bases fitting TRBD1. Germline V gene lookup returns CDR1 MNHNS and CDR2 SASEGT. V dropped 0 bases and J dropped 2; count of bases not matched to a gene: 1. The length of the CDR3 is 15 residues.

The V gene is TRBV24-1, the J gene TRBJ1-2, with 9 bases identical to TRBD1. CDR3 length: 14 residues. Germline V lookup: CDR1 KGHDR, CDR2 SFDVKD. V shed 4 bases, J shed 6 bases, and the junction held 5 bases outside the gene matches. The CDR3 region is CATSDPGTGHGYTF. In DNA, the CDR3 is TGTGCCACCAGTGACCCCGGGACAGGGCATGGCTACACCTTC.

Points on this clonotype: One junction end does not reproduce the germline sequence, and a read error may be involved. The rearrangement joins TRBV28 to TRBJ2-4; D gene unclear. The CDR3 runs 14 residues. Germline lookup yields CDR1 MDHEN and CDR2 SYDVKM. As DNA, the CDR3 is TGTGCCAGCGGTTTAGCTTTTGGTAGAAACATTCAGTACTTC. This sequence encodes CASGLAFGRNIQYF.

V usage is TRBV7-9 and J usage is TRBJ2-7, with D unclear. Germline V gives CDR1 SEHNR, CDR2 FQNEAQ (reference sequence). The V end lost 5 bases, the J end lost 2 bases, and 13 bases lay between the germline ends. The CDR3 has 14 amino acids. The CDR3 DNA reads TGTGCCAGCAGCCCTATAGGTGTTGCCTACGAGCAGTACTTC. Protein: CASSPIGVAYEQYF.

The chain employs TRBV6-5 and TRBJ1-2; possible D gene TRBD1, 5 bases. CDR1 and CDR2 from the germline V gene are MNHEY and SVGAGI. Trimming stripped 3 bases from V and 5 bases from J, with 19 bases between. The CDR3 extends over 16 amino acids. Here the CDR3 DNA reads TGTGCCAGCAGTTATTCGATATCCGGGACGGGATATGGCTACACCTTC. Its translation is CASSYSISGTGYGYTF.

V usage is TRBV20-1 and J usage is TRBJ2-1; D is unresolved. Germline CDR1 reads DFQATT; CDR2 reads SNEGSKA (reference sequence). The CDR3 is made up of 15 amino acids. V was clipped by 6 bases and J by 7 bases, with 22 bases between them. The CDR3 region is CSAHLGRAGPNEQFF. The CDR3, as DNA: TGCAGTGCCCACCTGGGTCGTGCAGGACCAAATGAGCAGTTCTTC.

The chain couples TRBV7-9 to TRBJ1-2; perhaps TRBD1 as D (6 bases). The CDR3 runs 13 residues. The germline gives CDR1 SEHNR, CDR2 FQNEAQ (reference sequence). V was pared by 5 bases and J by 4 bases, with 11 bases between. The CDR3 coding sequence is TGTGCCAGCAGCAACAGGGCCATCTATGGCTACACCTTC. This translates into CASSNRAIYGYTF.

This clonotype was seen just once. The V call is TRBV6-1, the J call TRBJ1-2; D may be TRBD1 (5 bases). This CDR3 has 16 residues. Germline V CDR1 and CDR2: MNHNS, SASEGT. V was cut by 3 bases and J by 3 bases, with 17 bases left in between. CDR3 loop: CASSDRPGGRDYGYTF. DNA for the CDR3: TGTGCCAGCAGTGACCGTCCTGGGGGTAGGGACTATGGCTACACCTTC.

This clonotype was picked up a small number of times. The V gene is TRBV7-9, the J gene TRBJ1-5, with D unclear. This CDR3 contains 15 residues. The V gene's germline CDR1 is SEHNR and CDR2 FQNEAQ (reference sequence). Trimming removed 0 bases at V and 2 bases at J, with 8 bases between. The CDR3 nucleotides read TGTGCCAGCAGCTTAGCCGGCCTCGGCAATCAGCCCCAGCATTTT. It codes for CASSLAGLGNQPQHF.

The chain is built from TRBV9 and TRBJ1-2; a weak D match, TRBD1 (6 bases). Germline V gene lookup returns CDR1 SGDLS and CDR2 YYNGEE. The ends were cut back, 3 bases at V and 4 bases at J, with 16 bases in the middle. This CDR3 is built from 15 residues. CDR3 in amino acids: CASSGRTGRGYGYTF. CDR3 nucleotide sequence: TGTGCCAGCAGCGGGAGAACAGGGAGGGGCTATGGCTACACCTTC.

V is TRBV20-1 and J is TRBJ1-4; no reliable D call. V lost 0 bases to trimming and J lost 8 bases, with 4 bases between them. This CDR3 contains 11 residues. Germline assignment: CDR1 DFQATT and CDR2 SNEGSKA (reference sequence). This CDR3 reads CSARDGEKLFF. The CDR3 nucleotides are TGCAGTGCTAGAGACGGGGAAAAACTGTTTTTT.